Below, one T cell receptor beta chain is given with its context. It has no known antigen specificity. Nothing much larger sits one base from this clone, and base qualities are not available. Trimming costs V 0 bases and J 3 bases, and their ends lie 8 bases apart. Based on the germline V gene (reference sequence), the CDR1 and CDR2 sequences are MNHEY and SMNVEV. The CDR3 holds 14 amino acids from the cysteine to the phenylalanine. The only DNA kept is the CDR3, 42 bases in frame from the first base. Each donor gave one peripheral blood draw, roughly 110 mL on average, collected into heparinised tubes. Using a panel that included CD45RO, CCR7, CD25, CD127, CD95 and CD27, naive, central memory, regulatory and stem cell-like memory CD4+ T cells were sorted on a BD FACSAria II. Every sorted population had a purity above 95%. PBMCs were isolated immediately by Lymphoprep density gradient centrifugation and stained directly without culture. To minimize batch effects, samples were stained and sorted in pairs, one healthy donor with one patient per experiment.

This sample is part of a study of beta chain features in type 1 diabetes (dated by TCRdb to 2017 to 2018). In terms of the full investigation: Mean age, gender distribution, total cell number and subset yield were not different between patients and healthy donors. In the study, recently diagnosed type 1 diabetes patients and matched healthy donors were compared on the TCRB repertoires of their sorted circulating CD4+ T cell subsets. Naive and central memory subsets were obtained from all 30 or so donors, but regulatory and stem cell-like memory subsets were isolated from only 8 patients and roughly eight healthy donors. A total of around 110,000,000 sorted cells were examined across all samples, and RNA yield correlated strongly with the number of cells per subset.

The paper as a whole reports these results and caveats: Because cDNA was sequenced instead of genomic DNA, highly expressing activated cells could be over-represented, though the groups showed no difference in activation or CD3 levels. At VDJ recombination sites, type 1 diabetes patients had fewer insertions and more deleted nucleotides, which implies abnormalities in thymic rearrangement. Only small numbers of individuals were included in the HLA sub-analyses, which left unresolved whether HLA type had any influence on TCRB rearrangement. Naive, central memory and regulatory TCRB repertoires appeared to be more alike among patients than among healthy donors. Type 1 diabetes patients showed a moderate but significant shortening of TCRB CDR3 length in all four CD4+ subsets. PCR might favor shorter templates, but patient and control samples were amplified and corrected together, so any skew would affect both groups equally.

The entire isolated RNA was reverse transcribed using the High Capacity cDNA Reverse Transcription Kit, and thus expressed TCRB transcripts were sequenced. Deep immunoSEQ sequencing was performed on naive, central memory and regulatory T cell samples, with an average of about 3.6 million total reads per sample. After sorted cells were lysed in RLT buffer, RNA was extracted with DNase-treated RNeasy Micro or Mini kits, with the choice depending on cell number. To prevent cross-contamination, each cell subset was processed individually, whereas patient and healthy donor samples were processed jointly. The immunoSEQ multiplex PCR was used to amplify TCRB sequences from cDNA, yielding 87-bp fragments that span the CDR3 region. Amplicons were sequenced on the Illumina HiSeq platform. Per the authors' processing: Synthetic template baselines were used to correct PCR bias computationally, reads within Hamming distance 2 were collapsed, and singletons that could not be merged were discarded. Reads were aligned to IMGT to assign V, D and J genes, CDR3 length, and insertions or deletions at six rearrangement sites. Within each subset, clonotype counts were normalized to the number of sorted cells before true diversity and Gini coefficients were calculated with the tcR R package. The overlap coefficient, calculated on TCRB nucleotide sequences, was used to quantify repertoire sharing. TCRdb retrieved this table from immuneACCESS and kept in-frame rearrangements only. Not all clones are present; in checked studies, unresolved V genes account for under half, and no reason is known for the remainder. The V and J calls and the clone size are those of that table, but D and trimming were determined from the DNA. This sample holds around 120,000 clones; approximately 15% were observed only once. The top ten clonotypes cover roughly 2.6% of the sample.

This clonotype was obtained from a man aged 18 to 35 with type 1 diabetes. Sequencing was performed on central memory CD4+ T cells from blood. The chain uses TRBV27 and TRBJ2-5, and the D gene may be TRBD1, 6 bases matching. The base sequence is TGTGCCAGCAGTTTATCGGCAGGGGAAGAGACCCAGTACTTC. Its translation reads: CASSLSAGEETQYF.